The next 14 T cell receptor beta chains were all read from a single sample in a study of cytomegalovirus exposure and HLA in healthy donors. Primers: 60 Vbeta forward and 13 Jbeta reverse. The method was immunoSEQ multiplex PCR; TCRdb's version includes in-frame clones alone and lacks a portion of them. Of 100,000 to 150,000 clones in the sample, 60% to 80% are singletons; the top ten hold 5.5% to 8%. Sequencing was done on a sample of PBMCs. All receptors derive from a male donor in good health and CMV-seronegative.

The table lists this clone with a few counts. The J gene is TRBJ1-1, the V gene TRBV5-4; D possibly corresponds to TRBD1 (5 bases). Trimming took off 4 bases at V and 3 bases at J, with 13 bases between the two ends. The CDR3 is made up of 14 amino acids. The germline V gene has CDR1 SGHNT and CDR2 YYREEE (reference sequence). For the CDR3, the DNA is TGTGCCAGCAGCCGTGGGCAGGGTGACACTGAAGCTTTCTTT. Protein product: CASSRGQGDTEAFF. Full variable domain (missing parts from reference TRBV5-4 and TRBJ1-1): ETGVTQSPTHLIKTRGQQVTLRCSSQSGHNTVSWYQQALGQGPQFIFQYYREEENGRGNFPPRFSGLQFPNYSSELNVNALELDDSALYLCASSRGQGDTEAFFGQGTRLTVV.

The rearrangement uses TRBV5-1 and TRBJ2-1; the D gene is possibly TRBD1 (5 bases). V dropped 4 bases and J dropped 4 bases, with 9 bases sitting between them. The CDR3 is 13 amino acids. CDR1 and CDR2 (germline): SGHRS, YFSETQ. CDR3 sequence reads: CASSMGQYNEQFF. Here the CDR3 DNA reads TGCGCCAGCAGCATGGGGCAGTACAATGAGCAGTTCTTC.

This rearrangement joins TRBV5-1 to TRBJ2-5, with 13 nucleotides matching TRBD2. V dropped 4 bases and J dropped 5; count of bases not matched to a gene: 11. CDR1 SGHRS and CDR2 YFSETQ come from the germline V gene. CDR3 size: 17 residues. CDR3 DNA sequence: TGCGCCAGCAGCCTTGGACTAGCGGGAGCCTCGGGGGAGACCCAGTACTTC. Translating it yields CASSLGLAGASGETQYF.

The chain has TRBV2 and TRBJ1-5; TRBD1 agrees at 7 bases. The CDR3 length is 15 residues. V dropped 5 bases and J dropped 0; count of bases not matched to a gene: 4. Germline-derived CDR1 and CDR2 are SNHLY and FYNNEI. This CDR3 reads CASSPTGFSNQPQHF. Written as DNA, the CDR3 is TGTGCCAGCAGTCCGACAGGGTTTAGCAATCAGCCCCAGCATTTT.

This clone was observed once. The chain joins TRBV29-1 to TRBJ1-2; 7 bases fit TRBD1. Germline CDR1 and CDR2: SQVTM and ANQGSEA. This CDR3 region has 14 residues. V lost 3 bases, J lost 7 bases, and 11 bases stayed unmatched. CDR3 sequence: CSVDEGANYGGYTF. The CDR3 bases are TGCAGCGTTGATGAGGGGGCGAACTATGGTGGCTACACCTTC.

The chain links TRBV7-9 to TRBJ2-5; perhaps TRBD1 as D (5 bases). From germline, CDR1 is SEHNR and CDR2 FQNEAQ (reference sequence). This CDR3 contains 15 residues. V lost 4 bases and J lost 5, with 17 bases in between. CDR3 DNA: TGTGCCAGCAGCTCCAGGGCCGCGGAAACTGAGACCCAGTACTTC. Its protein is CASSSRAAETETQYF.

This clone has more than one count but fewer than ten. This rearrangement joins TRBV7-8 to TRBJ2-5, with TRBD2 matching over 13 bases. The germline V gene has CDR1 SGHVS and CDR2 FQNEAQ. The junction had 4 bases not matched to a gene; V was cut back by 4 bases and J by 5 bases. The CDR3 is 15 amino acids. The CDR3 DNA sequence: TGTGCCAGCAGCTGGACTAGCGGGGGCGGGGAGACCCAGTACTTC. Translation: CASSWTSGGGETQYF.

The J gene is TRBJ1-1, the V gene TRBV30, with D possibly matching TRBD1 (5 bases). Germline CDR1 reads GTSNPN; CDR2 reads SVGIG (reference sequence). The CDR3 is made up of 14 amino acids. Trimming removed 3 bases from V and 3 bases from J, with 14 bases in between. CDR3 nucleotide sequence: TGTGCCTGGAGCCTATGGGGCCCTGACACTGAAGCTTTCTTT. Residues: CAWSLWGPDTEAFF.

The gene calls are TRBV7-9 and TRBJ2-4; TRBD2 aligns across 12 bases. The CDR3 covers 19 residues. The germline V gene has CDR1 SEHNR and CDR2 FQNEAQ (reference sequence). With V trimmed by 6 bases and J by 0 bases, 12 bases remained unmatched. Here the CDR3 reads CASSGRLAGDPLAKNIQYF. CDR3 DNA: TGTGCCAGCAGTGGCCGACTAGCGGGAGACCCGCTAGCCAAAAACATTCAGTACTTC. Full variable domain (missing parts from reference TRBV7-9 and TRBJ2-4): DTGVSQNPRHKITKRGQNVTFRCDPISEHNRLYWYRQTLGQGPEFLTYFQNEAQLEKSRLLSDRFSAERPKGSFSTLEIQRTEQGDSAMYLCASSGRLAGDPLAKNIQYFGAGTRLSVL.

In regard to this clone: A far bigger clonotype differs at one base, so this is likely a read error. The sample contains more than one DNA sequence encoding this CDR3. V usage is TRBV7-9 and J usage is TRBJ1-5; D remains unclear. The CDR3 is 16 amino acids. Germline V gives CDR1 SEHNR, CDR2 FQNEAQ (reference sequence). CDR3 sequence: CASSLDGGHSNQPQHF. The CDR3 DNA sequence: TGCGCCAGCAGCTTAGATGGCGGCCATAGCAATCAGCCCCAGCATTTT.

The chain joins TRBV27 to TRBJ2-7, with a possible D match to TRBD1 (6 bases). The CDR3 length is 14 residues. CDR1 and CDR2 from the germline V gene are MNHEY and SMNVEV (reference sequence). V was trimmed by 5 bases and J by 1 base, leaving 12 bases between them. The CDR3 sequence: CASSLSTGSYEQYF. The CDR3 DNA is TGTGCCAGCAGTCTCTCGACAGGATCCTACGAGCAGTACTTC.

The chain combines TRBV7-9 with TRBJ2-5; 9 bases align to TRBD1. The CDR3 has 16 residues. The ends lost 5 bases at V and 1 base at J; junction bases unmatched: 8. Germline CDR1 and CDR2: SEHNR and FQNEAQ (reference sequence). CDR3 coding DNA: TGTGCCAGCAGCCTAATTGGGACAGGGATCCAAGAGACCCAGTACTTC. It yields the protein CASSLIGTGIQETQYF.

This clone was seen a single time. The V call is TRBV28, the J call TRBJ1-1; no reliable D call. The CDR3 has 13 amino acids. Trimming took 11 bases from V and 0 from J, leaving 13 bases between them. Germline CDR1 and CDR2: MDHEN and SYDVKM. The CDR3 reads CASQRPLNTEAFF. In DNA form, the CDR3 reads TGTGCCTCACAGCGGCCCTTGAACACTGAAGCTTTCTTT.

The gene calls are TRBV28 and TRBJ2-3; a weak D match, TRBD2 (5 bases). Germline CDR1 and CDR2: MDHEN and SYDVKM. The CDR3 covers 17 residues. Trimming removed 8 bases at V and 4 bases at J, with 25 bases between. The CDR3 nucleotides are TGTGCCAGCGGCCTAGGAAGCGGTGGGAAACGGGCAGATACGCAGTATTTT. This encodes CASGLGSGGKRADTQYF. The entire variable domain, with the rest obtained from reference TRBV28 and TRBJ2-3, is as follows: DVKVTQSSRYLVKRTGEKVFLECVQDMDHENMFWYRQDPGLGLRLIYFSYDVKMKEKGDIPEGYSVSREKKERFSLILESASTNQTSMYLCASGLGSGGKRADTQYFGPGTRLTVL.